Given below is one T cell receptor beta chain in context. The antigen remains unidentified. Germline assignment: CDR1 MRHNA and CDR2 SNTAGT. V gave up 4 bases and J gave up 3 bases, with 13 bases separating them. The CDR3 totals 15 residues. Each cell subset's genomic DNA was divided evenly among several immunoSEQ plates. Repertoires were generated with immunoSEQ multiplex PCR, while TCRdb's copy carries only in-frame clones and drops some. The profile covers about 490,000 clones, with about 79% appearing a single time and about an eighth taken by the ten largest. This entry is derived from a study of shared clonotypes between healthy human individuals. Notes on the study in general: Having only a few donors restricted how much genetic and exposure-history diversity was captured.

The donor population consisted of healthy HIV-negative adults with no recent acute infections or vaccinations. Material: PBMCs. The origin of this receptor is a woman between 35 and 50 years old in good health. Some clones in this sample may be carry-over from other donors' samples. The rearrangement joins TRBV6-4 to TRBJ2-1; weak D call: TRBD2 (6 bases). The CDR3 protein is CASSAAGGDYNEQFF. Written as DNA, the CDR3 is TGTGCCAGCAGTGCCGCGGGCGGGGACTACAATGAGCAGTTCTTC.